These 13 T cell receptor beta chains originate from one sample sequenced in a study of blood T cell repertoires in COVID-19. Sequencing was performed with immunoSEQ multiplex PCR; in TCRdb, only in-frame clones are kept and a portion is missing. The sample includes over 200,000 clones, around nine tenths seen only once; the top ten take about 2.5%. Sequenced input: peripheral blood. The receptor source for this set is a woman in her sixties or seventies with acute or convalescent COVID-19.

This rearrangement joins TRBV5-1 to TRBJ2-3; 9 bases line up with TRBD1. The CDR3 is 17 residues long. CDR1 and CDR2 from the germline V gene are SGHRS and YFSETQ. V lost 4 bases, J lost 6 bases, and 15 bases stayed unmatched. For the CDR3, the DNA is TGCGCCAGCAGCCCGAACCTGGACAGGGGCCGTGGGGATACGCAGTATTTT. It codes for CASSPNLDRGRGDTQYF. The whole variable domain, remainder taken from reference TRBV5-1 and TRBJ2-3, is KAGVTQTPRYLIKTRGQQVTLSCSPISGHRSVSWYQQTPGQGLQFLFEYFSETQRNKGNFPGRFSGRQFSNSRSEMNVSTLELGDSALYLCASSPNLDRGRGDTQYFGPGTRLTVL.

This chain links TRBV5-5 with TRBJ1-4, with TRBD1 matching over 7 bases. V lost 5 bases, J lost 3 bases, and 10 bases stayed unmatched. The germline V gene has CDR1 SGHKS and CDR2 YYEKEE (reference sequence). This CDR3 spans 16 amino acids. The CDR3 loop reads CASSPGPGQSNEKLFF. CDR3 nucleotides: TGTGCCAGCAGTCCAGGCCCGGGACAGTCTAATGAAAAACTGTTTTTT.

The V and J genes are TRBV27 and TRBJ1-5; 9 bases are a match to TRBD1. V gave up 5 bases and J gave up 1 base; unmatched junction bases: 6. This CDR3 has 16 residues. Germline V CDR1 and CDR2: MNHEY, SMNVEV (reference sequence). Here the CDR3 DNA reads TGTGCCAGCAGTCCCAGGGACAGGGTGAGCAATCAGCCCCAGCATTTT. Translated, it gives CASSPRDRVSNQPQHF.

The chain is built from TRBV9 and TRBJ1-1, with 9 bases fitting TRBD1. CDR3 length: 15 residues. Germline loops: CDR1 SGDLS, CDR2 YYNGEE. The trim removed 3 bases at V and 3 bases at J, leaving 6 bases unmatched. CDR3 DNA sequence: TGTGCCAGCAGCGCCGTCGGACAGGGGCACACTGAAGCTTTCTTT. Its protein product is CASSAVGQGHTEAFF.

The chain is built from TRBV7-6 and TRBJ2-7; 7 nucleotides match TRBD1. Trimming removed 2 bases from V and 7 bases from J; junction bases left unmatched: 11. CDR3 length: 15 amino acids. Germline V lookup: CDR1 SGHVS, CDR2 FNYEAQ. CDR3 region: CASSLRGQEIGEQYF. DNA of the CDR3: TGTGCCAGCAGCTTACGTGGACAGGAGATTGGAGAGCAGTACTTC.

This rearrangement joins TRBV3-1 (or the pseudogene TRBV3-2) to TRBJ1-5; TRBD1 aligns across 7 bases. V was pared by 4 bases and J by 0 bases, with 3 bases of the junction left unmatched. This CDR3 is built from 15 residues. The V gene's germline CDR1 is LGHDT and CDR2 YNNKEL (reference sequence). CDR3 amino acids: CASSLGQYSNQPQHF. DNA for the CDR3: TGTGCCAGCAGCCTGGGACAGTATAGCAATCAGCCCCAGCATTTT.

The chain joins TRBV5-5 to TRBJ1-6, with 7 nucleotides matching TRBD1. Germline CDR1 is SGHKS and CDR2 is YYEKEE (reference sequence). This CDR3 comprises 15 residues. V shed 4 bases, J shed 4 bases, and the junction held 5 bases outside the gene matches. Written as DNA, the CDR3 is TGTGCCAGCAGCACTGGGACAGCATATAATTCACCCCTCCACTTT. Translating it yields CASSTGTAYNSPLHF.

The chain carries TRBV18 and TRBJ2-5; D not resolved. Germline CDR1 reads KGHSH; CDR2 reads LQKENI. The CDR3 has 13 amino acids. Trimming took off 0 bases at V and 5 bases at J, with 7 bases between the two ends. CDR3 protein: CASSPPRSETQYF. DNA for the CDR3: TGTGCCAGCTCACCACCGCGTTCGGAGACCCAGTACTTC.

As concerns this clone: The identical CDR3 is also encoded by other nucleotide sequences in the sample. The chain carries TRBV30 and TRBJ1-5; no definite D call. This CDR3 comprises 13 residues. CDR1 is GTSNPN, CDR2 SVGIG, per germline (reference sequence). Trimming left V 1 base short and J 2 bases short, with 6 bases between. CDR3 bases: TGTGCCTGGAGTGAGCAGGGCAATCAGCCCCAGCATTTT. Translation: CAWSEQGNQPQHF.

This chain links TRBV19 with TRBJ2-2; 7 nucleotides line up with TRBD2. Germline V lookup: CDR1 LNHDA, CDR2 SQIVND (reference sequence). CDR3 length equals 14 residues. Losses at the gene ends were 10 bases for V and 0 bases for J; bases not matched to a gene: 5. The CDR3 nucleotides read TGTGCCACCAAACGGGGGGCGAACACCGGGGAGCTGTTTTTT. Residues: CATKRGANTGELFF.

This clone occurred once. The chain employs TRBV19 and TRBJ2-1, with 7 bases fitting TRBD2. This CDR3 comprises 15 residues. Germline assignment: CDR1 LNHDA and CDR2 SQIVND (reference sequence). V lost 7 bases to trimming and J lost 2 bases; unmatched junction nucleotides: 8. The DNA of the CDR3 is TGTGCCAGTACTCCGACCGGGACTACCTACAATGAGCAGTTCTTC. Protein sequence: CASTPTGTTYNEQFF.

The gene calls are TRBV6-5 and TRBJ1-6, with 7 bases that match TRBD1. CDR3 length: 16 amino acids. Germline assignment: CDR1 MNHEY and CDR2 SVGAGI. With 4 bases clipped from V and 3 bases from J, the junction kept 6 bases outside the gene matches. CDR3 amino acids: CASSSRTGLYNSPLHF. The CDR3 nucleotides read TGTGCCAGCAGTTCTCGGACAGGCCTCTATAATTCACCCCTCCACTTT.

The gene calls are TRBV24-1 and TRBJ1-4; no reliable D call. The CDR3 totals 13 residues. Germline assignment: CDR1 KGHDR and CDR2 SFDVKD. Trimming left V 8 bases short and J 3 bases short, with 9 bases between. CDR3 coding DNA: TGTGCCACCAACGGGTCACCTAATGAAAAACTGTTTTTT. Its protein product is CATNGSPNEKLFF.